This TCR beta chain derives from a study of PD-1 blockade in classical Hodgkin lymphoma. General observations from the study: Reported findings placed baseline TCR diversity lower in newly diagnosed patients (compared with healthy donors). Compared with baseline, CD4+ but not CD8+ TCR diversity had risen significantly by C4D1.

Assay: immunoSEQ multiplex PCR; the TCRdb copy retains only in-frame clones and omits some. This repertoire shows about 66,000 clones, 60% to 80% found once; its top ten account for just over 9%. The CDR3 contains 14 residues. The junction had 4 bases not matched to a gene; V was cut back by 4 bases and J by 4 bases. Germline V lookup: CDR1 LNHDA, CDR2 SQIVND (reference sequence). This clone was observed a single time. Antigen specificity is unknown. Every one of the patients relapsed after autologous stem cell transplantation (brentuximab vedotin exposure was variable). Progressive disease, partial response or complete response was each patient's best response.

The sequence came from a human donor with classical Hodgkin lymphoma. The chain couples TRBV19 to TRBJ1-1; 9 nucleotides match TRBD1. The starting material was peripheral blood mononuclear cells (PBMCs), obtained before the second cycle of nivolumab. CDR3 sequence: CASSTTGGVTEAFF. CDR3 bases: TGTGCCAGTAGTACGACAGGGGGTGTCACTGAAGCTTTCTTT.